The 11 T cell receptor beta chains listed next were all sequenced from one sample in a study of T cells in women clearing cervical HPV infection. Repertoires were generated with immunoSEQ multiplex PCR, while TCRdb's copy carries only in-frame clones and drops some. Its table lists fewer than 30,000 clones. Sequenced input: blood buffy coat. The receptors originated from a woman between 18 and 75 years old with a cervical HPV16 infection that either progressed to CIN3+ or cleared (not recorded which).

In regard to this clone: The sequence runs out 3 residues before the end of the CDR3; the remainder is reconstructed from the germline J gene. The chain carries TRBV6-1 and TRBJ1-1; 7 bases map to TRBD1. The CDR3 consists of 14 residues. CDR1 is MNHNS, CDR2 SASEGT, per germline. The junction had 6 bases not matched to a gene; V was cut back by 2 bases and J by 6 bases. CDR3 bases read: TGTGCCAGCAGTGAATCAACAGGGGATGCTGAA. Protein sequence: CASSESTGDAE. The full-length CDR3 reads as CASSESTGDAEAFF.

About this clone: Read sequence stops 3 residues before the CDR3 end, and the germline J gene provides the missing end. J is TRBJ2-7 and V is TRBV10-3; TRBD2 might be the D (6 bases). Germline CDR1 and CDR2: ENHRY and SYGVKD. The V end lost 4 bases, the J end lost 0 bases, and 10 bases lay between the germline ends. The CDR3 covers 14 residues. The part of the CDR3 DNA that was read is TGTGCCATCAGTGTCGGGGGAAGCTCCTACGAG. It encodes CAISVGGSSYE. The complete CDR3 sequence is CAISVGGSSYEQYF.

Worth noting for this clone: The sequence runs out 3 residues before the end of the CDR3; the remainder is reconstructed from the germline J gene. The genes are TRBV7-2 and TRBJ1-2, with a tentative D call TRBD1 (6 bases). From germline, CDR1 is SGHTA and CDR2 FQGNSA. The CDR3 has 15 amino acids. CDR3 bases read: TGTGCCAGCAGCTTTGACAGGTCCGTCTCCGAGGGC. Protein sequence: CASSFDRSVSEG. The entire CDR3 sequence reads CASSFDRSVSEGYTF.

In regard to this clone: The CDR3 goes on 3 residues after the read ends, and that part is filled in from the germline J gene. V gene TRBV10-3 combines with J gene TRBJ2-1, with 13 bases lining up with TRBD2. The CDR3 sequence is 13 residues long. With 10 bases clipped from V and 9 bases from J, the junction kept 6 bases outside the gene matches. Germline CDR1 ENHRY, CDR2 SYGVKD. The covered CDR3 bases are TGTGCCACCCTACTAGCGGGAGGGCCTGAG. Translated: CATLLAGGPE. The whole CDR3 is CATLLAGGPEQFF.

Of note for this clone: The read stops 3 residues short of the end of the CDR3; the missing end is completed from the germline J gene. The chain employs TRBV30 and TRBJ1-2; possible D gene TRBD1, 6 bases. CDR3 size: 15 residues. Germline-derived CDR1 and CDR2 are GTSNPN and SVGIG (reference sequence). The ends were cut back, 1 base at V and 2 bases at J, with 14 bases in the middle. This CDR3 is CAWSGRYRVNYGYTF. CDR3 bases read: TGTGCCTGGAGTGGCCGGTACAGGGTCAACTATGGC.

About this clone: The CDR3 end lies 3 residues beyond the end of the read and is filled in from the germline J gene. The rearrangement uses TRBV9 and TRBJ2-3; the D gene is possibly TRBD2 (5 bases). Trimming pared 2 bases from V and 2 bases from J, leaving 12 bases between. There are 15 residues in the CDR3. Germline CDR1 reads SGDLS; CDR2 reads YYNGEE. The CDR3 region is CASSVSGSYTDTQYF. The sequenced CDR3 bases are TGTGCCAGCAGCGTGAGCGGATCCTACACAGATACG.

Concerning this clone: The read falls 3 residues short of the CDR3 end, and the missing part is taken from the germline J gene. V and J are TRBV12-5 and TRBJ2-1; 11 nucleotides line up with TRBD2. CDR1 and CDR2 (germline): LGHNT, FRNRAP. The CDR3 length is 16 residues. Trimming took 6 bases from V and 5 from J; bases not matched to a gene: 9. The CDR3: CASGEGTSGWDNEQFF. CDR3 DNA (partial): TGTGCTAGTGGCGAAGGGACTAGCGGATGGGACAATGAG.

The CDR3 sequence: CASSEASTLAGGYEQYF. CDR3 bases read: TGTGCCAGCAGTGAAGCCTCCACTCTAGCAGGGGGCTACGAG. The chain uses TRBV6-1 and TRBJ2-7; 7 nucleotides agree with TRBD1. The observed sequence ends 3 residues before the CDR3 terminus, with the missing tail filled in from the germline J gene. J was trimmed by 3 bases and V by 0 bases; bases with no gene match: 11. This CDR3 has 17 residues. Per germline, CDR1 MNHNS and CDR2 SASEGT.

In the case of this clone: The read comes to an end 3 residues before the CDR3 does, leaving the germline J gene to fill in the end. The chain combines TRBV7-9 with TRBJ1-2, with D uncertain. The CDR3 contains 15 residues. Germline CDR1 and CDR2: SEHNR and FQNEAQ (reference sequence). Partial CDR3 DNA: TGTGCCAGCAGCGGCCTTGGCGGGAGGGCGGACGAC. Amino acids: CASSGLGGRADD. The CDR3 in full is CASSGLGGRADDYTF.

A remark on this clone: The sequence runs out 3 residues before the end of the CDR3; the remainder is reconstructed from the germline J gene. The chain uses TRBV6-4 and TRBJ2-2; 7 bases line up with TRBD1. Germline V gives CDR1 MRHNA, CDR2 SNTAGT. CDR3 length: 14 amino acids. V shed 4 bases, J shed 5 bases, and the junction held 4 bases outside the gene matches. The CDR3 region is CASSGTGVTGELFF. The sequenced CDR3 bases are TGTGCCAGCAGTGGAACAGGGGTGACCGGGGAG.

Remarks on this clone: Sequencing ends 3 residues short of the CDR3 end; the germline J gene provides the rest. The chain is built from TRBV20-1 and TRBJ2-3; 11 nucleotides align to TRBD2. Germline V gene data show CDR1 as DFQATT and CDR2 as SNEGSKA (reference sequence). Unmatched junction bases numbered 0, after V lost 1 base and J lost 3 bases. The length of the CDR3 is 14 residues. Incomplete CDR3 DNA: TGCAGTGCTAGAGGACTAGCGGGAACAGATACG. Residues: CSARGLAGTDT. The whole CDR3 protein is CSARGLAGTDTQYF.